The 7 T cell receptor beta chains presented below share a single source sample, sequenced in a study of cytomegalovirus exposure and HLA in healthy donors. With 60 Vbeta and 13 Jbeta primers, the PCR was carried out. Profiling relied on immunoSEQ multiplex PCR, and the TCRdb table lists in-frame clones only, not all of them. This sample yields 90,000 to 140,000 clones, of which less than 85% are seen a single time; more than 8% belongs to the top ten. Sample: PBMCs. These receptors all stem from a man aged 35 to 55 in good health and CMV-seropositive.

The chain is built from TRBV4-2 and TRBJ1-2; 9 positions match TRBD1. V lost 4 bases and J lost 2; bases outside the gene matches: 11. In germline, CDR1 is LGHNA, CDR2 YNFKEQ. The CDR3 extends over 17 amino acids. CDR3 bases: TGTGCCAGCAGCCCACAGCCGACCGGGACAGGGAACTATGGCTACACCTTC. Protein sequence: CASSPQPTGTGNYGYTF.

The chain carries TRBV7-2 and TRBJ2-7; weak D call: TRBD1 (6 bases). Between the trimmed V and J ends, which lost 0 bases and 3 bases, there was a span of 12 bases. Germline V CDR1 and CDR2: SGHTA, FQGNSA. The CDR3 length is 15 residues. The CDR3 protein is CASSLAWGPGYEQYF. CDR3 in DNA: TGTGCCAGCAGCTTAGCGTGGGGGCCGGGCTACGAGCAGTACTTC.

CDR3 coding DNA: TGTGCCAGCAGCCCACAGGTCTGGGATCCTAACTATGGCTACACCTTC. This gives the protein CASSPQVWDPNYGYTF. The V and J genes are TRBV9 and TRBJ1-2; a possible D gene is TRBD1 (5 bases). Germline CDR1 is SGDLS and CDR2 is YYNGEE. Trimming took 4 bases from V and 0 from J, leaving 16 bases between them. The CDR3 sequence is 16 residues long.

The J gene is TRBJ2-1, the V gene TRBV30, with 8 bases lining up with TRBD2. The CDR3 is 16 amino acids. V dropped 3 bases and J dropped 8; count of bases not matched to a gene: 15. The V gene's germline CDR1 is GTSNPN and CDR2 SVGIG (reference sequence). CDR3 sequence: CAWRGRGEFRKHEQFF. The CDR3 DNA reads as TGTGCCTGGAGGGGGCGGGGGGAGTTCCGTAAGCATGAGCAGTTCTTC.

This clone appeared a few times. V is TRBV4-1 and J is TRBJ2-2; possible D gene TRBD2, 7 bases. This CDR3 has 13 amino acids. V lost 3 bases and J 6 bases, leaving 8 bases between the germline ends. Germline-derived CDR1 and CDR2 are MGHRA and YSYEKL. The CDR3 sequence: CASSQGGPGELFF. CDR3 DNA: TGCGCCAGCAGCCAGGGGGGGCCCGGGGAGCTGTTTTTT.

In its sample, this clone was seen a few times. The chain uses TRBV29-1 and TRBJ1-5, with D maybe TRBD1 (5 bases). Germline CDR1 and CDR2: SQVTM and ANQGSEA. The CDR3 has 13 residues. V was pared by 6 bases and J by 0 bases, with 9 bases between. CDR3 bases: TGCAGCGTGACGACAGATAGCAATCAGCCCCAGCATTTT. Amino acid sequence: CSVTTDSNQPQHF.

V usage is TRBV5-5 and J usage is TRBJ2-7; 8 positions match TRBD2. The germline CDR1 and CDR2 sequences are SGHKS and YYEKEE (reference sequence). The CDR3 length is 14 residues. Germline trimming cut 2 bases from V and 4 bases from J; bases unmatched to any gene: 5. The DNA of the CDR3 is TGTGCCAGCAGCTTTGGTAGCGGGGCGTACGAGCAGTACTTC. It yields the protein CASSFGSGAYEQYF.